This passage covers 29 T cell receptor beta chains from one sample sequenced in a study of CXCR3-negative and CXCR3-positive naive CD8 T cells (dated by TCRdb to between 2018 and 2020). Summary of the overall study and its limitations: TRB CDR3s from CXCR3-positive naive cells showed higher hydrophobicity (lower Kidera factor 4), lower energy, and higher strength and volume indices than CXCR3-negative naive cells.

Reads for this sample came from a NextSeq 550. The Human TCR Profiling Kit (MiLaboratory) was used to make UMI-labeled 5' RACE TRB cDNA libraries. After the reads were reprocessed by TCRdb, one entry was made per CDR3 protein sequence, with no DNA. Per the sample table, the count is approximately 89,000 distinct CDR3 sequences. 0.5% to 0.6% of the sample belongs to the ten largest clones. No cognate antigen is known for these TCRs. Sequencing was done on a sample of naive CXCR3+ CD8+ T cells from blood. Sample cell subset or site, as interpreted from the label and publication: CD45RO-CCR7+CD27+CD95- naive CD8+ T cells expressing CXCR3 (TNR3+). These receptors originate from a human donor in good health. Some clones in this sample may be carry-over from other donors' samples.

This chain connects TRBV7-2 to TRBJ2-7; no DNA is available, so the TRBD2 call from TCRdb remains unchecked. This CDR3 is built from 14 residues. Germline V lookup: CDR1 SGHTA, CDR2 FQGNSA. The CDR3 loop reads CASSLGTSGSEQYF. The full variable domain, rest sourced from reference TRBV7-2 and TRBJ2-7, is GAGVSQSPSNKVTEKGKDVELRCDPISGHTALYWYRQSLGQGLEFLIYFQGNSAPDKSGLPSDRFSAERTGGSVSTLTIQRTQQEDSAVYLCASSLGTSGSEQYFGPGTRLTVT.

V gene TRBV29-1 combines with J gene TRBJ1-5. Germline assignment: CDR1 SQVTM and CDR2 ANQGSEA. The CDR3 totals 11 residues. The chain's CDR3 is CSVDGSQPQHF.

The chain is built from TRBV29-1 and TRBJ1-3; no DNA is available, so the TRBD1 call from TCRdb remains unchecked. Looked up from germline, CDR1 is SQVTM and CDR2 is ANQGSEA. The CDR3 extends over 15 amino acids. The CDR3 reads CSVVLTGSSGNTIYF.

The chain links TRBV28 to TRBJ2-2. CDR1 is MDHEN, CDR2 SYDVKM, per germline. The CDR3 consists of 15 residues. CDR3 region: CASSRRTLRSGELFF. Filled out from reference TRBV28 and TRBJ2-2, the complete variable domain reads DVKVTQSSRYLVKRTGEKVFLECVQDMDHENMFWYRQDPGLGLRLIYFSYDVKMKEKGDIPEGYSVSREKKERFSLILESASTNQTSMYLCASSRRTLRSGELFFGEGSRLTVL.

The chain links TRBV13 to TRBJ2-7; TCRdb designates TRBD2, a call that cannot be tested without DNA. Germline lookup yields CDR1 PRHDT and CDR2 FYEKMQ (reference sequence). This CDR3 spans 15 amino acids. The CDR3 sequence is CASSLSYLGQGEQYF.

The chain employs TRBV27 and TRBJ2-7; TCRdb's D call of TRBD1 is untestable without DNA. The CDR3 spans 12 residues. Germline values: CDR1 MNHEY, CDR2 SMNVEV (reference sequence). CDR3 residues: CASSRDGYEQYF.

J is TRBJ2-1 and V is TRBV15; without DNA, the TCRdb call of TRBD2 cannot be checked. CDR1 and CDR2 from the germline V gene are LNHNV and YYDKDF (reference sequence). The CDR3 length is 18 residues. The CDR3 reads CATSISGLAGGPDDEQFF.

The rearrangement joins TRBV4-2 to TRBJ2-5; TCRdb's D gene call, TRBD2, goes unchecked for lack of DNA. This CDR3 is 17 amino acids long. From germline, CDR1 is LGHNA and CDR2 YNFKEQ. CDR3 in amino acids: CASSQEVTLALQETQYF.

The V gene is TRBV24-1, the J gene TRBJ2-2; TCRdb indicates TRBD1, and absent DNA this call remains unverified. CDR3 size: 21 residues. The germline V gene encodes CDR1 KGHDR and CDR2 SFDVKD. The CDR3 sequence is CATSDTGGLGTGSSFGGELFF.

The genes are TRBV27 and TRBJ1-3; with no DNA, the TCRdb D assignment of TRBD1 cannot be verified. Germline V CDR1 and CDR2: MNHEY, SMNVEV (reference sequence). This CDR3 contains 15 residues. CDR3 loop: CASSPVGGPGNTIYF.

The chain combines TRBV20-1 with TRBJ2-1; TCRdb reports TRBD1, a call that lacks DNA to check it against. This CDR3 has 17 amino acids. The germline V gene encodes CDR1 DFQATT and CDR2 SNEGSKA (reference sequence). CDR3: CSALAPREVSSYNEQFF.

CDR3 residues: CASSSWDSTDTQYF. The chain has TRBV6-5 and TRBJ2-3; lacking DNA, the TRBD2 call made by TCRdb goes unchecked. Germline V gives CDR1 MNHEY, CDR2 SVGAGI. The CDR3 sequence is 14 residues long.

The J gene is TRBJ2-5, the V gene TRBV12-3 or TRBV12-4; TCRdb names TRBD2, which stays unverified in the absence of DNA. The CDR3 contains 15 residues. The CDR3 reads CASSRKQGRSETQYF.

The chain joins TRBV7-2 to TRBJ2-2. This CDR3 spans 12 amino acids. The germline gives CDR1 SGHTA, CDR2 FQGNSA. CDR3 region: CASSFVTGELFF. The full variable domain, its missing parts supplied by reference TRBV7-2 and TRBJ2-2, is GAGVSQSPSNKVTEKGKDVELRCDPISGHTALYWYRQSLGQGLEFLIYFQGNSAPDKSGLPSDRFSAERTGGSVSTLTIQRTQQEDSAVYLCASSFVTGELFFGEGSRLTVL.

The genes are TRBV6-2 or TRBV6-3 and TRBJ2-7. Germline V gene data show CDR1 as MNHEY and CDR2 as SVGEGT. This CDR3 region has 15 residues. The CDR3 loop is CASSPISDSSYEQYF.

The chain combines TRBV9 with TRBJ2-4. The V gene's germline CDR1 is SGDLS and CDR2 YYNGEE. This CDR3 comprises 15 residues. CDR3 residues: CASSVEGRTKNIQYF. The whole variable domain, remainder taken from reference TRBV9 and TRBJ2-4, is DSGVTQTPKHLITATGQRVTLRCSPRSGDLSVYWYQQSLDQGLQFLIQYYNGEERAKGNILERFSAQQFPDLHSELNLSSLELGDSALYFCASSVEGRTKNIQYFGAGTRLSVL.

The genes are TRBV29-1 and TRBJ2-1; TCRdb's D call, TRBD1, is unchecked because there is no DNA. Germline V gene sequence: CDR1 SQVTM, CDR2 ANQGSEA. The CDR3 consists of 14 residues. The CDR3 is CSVMPAPQGNEQFF.

The chain is built from TRBV4-3 and TRBJ2-3; without DNA, the TCRdb call of TRBD2 cannot be checked. CDR1 and CDR2 (germline): LGHNA, YSLEER. The CDR3 contains 18 residues. CDR3 sequence reads: CASSQVPPEGGQKDTQYF.

V usage is TRBV28 and J usage is TRBJ2-5. Germline lookup yields CDR1 MDHEN and CDR2 SYDVKM. The CDR3 loop spans 16 amino acids. This CDR3 reads CASSSYAPGTEETQYF. Complete variable domain (other parts from reference TRBV28 and TRBJ2-5): DVKVTQSSRYLVKRTGEKVFLECVQDMDHENMFWYRQDPGLGLRLIYFSYDVKMKEKGDIPEGYSVSREKKERFSLILESASTNQTSMYLCASSSYAPGTEETQYFGPGTRLLVL.

The genes are TRBV15 and TRBJ2-6. CDR3 length equals 15 residues. Germline assignment: CDR1 LNHNV and CDR2 YYDKDF (reference sequence). This chain's CDR3 is CATSRVSSGANVLTF. The full variable domain, its missing parts supplied by reference TRBV15 and TRBJ2-6, is DAMVIQNPRYQVTQFGKPVTLSCSQTLNHNVMYWYQQKSSQAPKLLFHYYDKDFNNEADTPDNFQSRRPNTSFCFLDIRSPGLGDTAMYLCATSRVSSGANVLTFGAGSRLTVL.

This chain links TRBV11-2 with TRBJ2-5; the TCRdb call, TRBD2, lacks DNA for checking. Germline-derived CDR1 and CDR2 are SGHAT and FQNNGV. The CDR3 contains 18 residues. This CDR3 reads CASSLVPRTSGSVETQYF.

V is TRBV13 and J is TRBJ1-2. The CDR3 covers 13 residues. Germline CDR1 is PRHDT and CDR2 is FYEKMQ (reference sequence). CDR3 sequence reads: CASSLRRNYGYTF.

The rearrangement uses TRBV4-1 and TRBJ2-7; TCRdb proposes TRBD1, but this gene call is untestable without DNA. Germline CDR1 reads MGHRA; CDR2 reads YSYEKL. The CDR3 consists of 14 residues. The CDR3: CASSQAQGAYEQYF.

This chain uses TRBV14 with TRBJ1-1. Germline CDR1 SGHDN, CDR2 FVKESK. The CDR3 length is 14 residues. This CDR3 is CASSPFQDNTEAFF.

The CDR3 region is CSVEDGPWPPEAFF. The chain combines TRBV29-1 with TRBJ1-1. This CDR3 comprises 14 residues. Germline CDR1 and CDR2: SQVTM and ANQGSEA.

The V call is TRBV5-1, the J call TRBJ2-6. CDR3 size: 13 residues. Germline CDR1 reads SGHRS; CDR2 reads YFSETQ. The CDR3 loop reads CASSEGGANVLTF.

This chain uses TRBV7-9 with TRBJ2-7; without DNA, the TCRdb call of TRBD1 cannot be checked. This CDR3 is built from 15 residues. Germline V gene data show CDR1 as SEHNR and CDR2 as FQNEAQ (reference sequence). The CDR3 protein is CASSSGQGAPYEQYF.

The chain recombines TRBV4-3 with TRBJ1-1; checking the TCRdb D call of TRBD1 is not possible without DNA. The CDR3 is 14 residues long. The germline V gene has CDR1 LGHNA and CDR2 YSLEER. This chain's CDR3 is CASSQDPDSPEAFF.

The rearrangement links TRBV12-3 or TRBV12-4 to TRBJ1-6; TCRdb's assignment of TRBD1 cannot be checked, as there is no DNA. The CDR3 covers 14 residues. The chain's CDR3 is CASSSPVGNSPLHF.